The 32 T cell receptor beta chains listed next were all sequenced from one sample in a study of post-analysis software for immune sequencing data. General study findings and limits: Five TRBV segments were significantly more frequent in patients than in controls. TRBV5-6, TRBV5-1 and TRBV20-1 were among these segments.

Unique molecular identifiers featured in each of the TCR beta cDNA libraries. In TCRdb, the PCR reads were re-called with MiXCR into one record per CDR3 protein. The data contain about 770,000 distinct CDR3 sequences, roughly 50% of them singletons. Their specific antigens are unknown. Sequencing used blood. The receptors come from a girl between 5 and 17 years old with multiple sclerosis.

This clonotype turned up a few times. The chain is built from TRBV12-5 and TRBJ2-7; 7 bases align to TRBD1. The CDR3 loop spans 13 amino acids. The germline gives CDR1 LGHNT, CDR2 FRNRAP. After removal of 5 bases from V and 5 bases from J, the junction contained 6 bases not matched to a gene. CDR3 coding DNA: TGTGCTAGTGGTGAAACAGGGGATCACGAGCAGTACTTC. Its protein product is CASGETGDHEQYF.

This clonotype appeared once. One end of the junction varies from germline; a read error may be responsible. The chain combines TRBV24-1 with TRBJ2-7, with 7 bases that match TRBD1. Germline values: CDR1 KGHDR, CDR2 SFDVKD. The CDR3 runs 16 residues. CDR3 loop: CATSALGQSSYNEQYF. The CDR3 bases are TGTGCCACCAGTGCTTTGGGACAGAGCTCCTACAATGAGCAGTACTTC.

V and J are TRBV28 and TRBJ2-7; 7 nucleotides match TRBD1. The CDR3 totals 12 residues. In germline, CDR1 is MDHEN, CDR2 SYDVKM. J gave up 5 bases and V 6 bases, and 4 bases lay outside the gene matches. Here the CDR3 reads CASRLRGNEQYF. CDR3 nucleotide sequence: TGTGCCAGCAGACTCAGGGGGAACGAGCAGTACTTC.

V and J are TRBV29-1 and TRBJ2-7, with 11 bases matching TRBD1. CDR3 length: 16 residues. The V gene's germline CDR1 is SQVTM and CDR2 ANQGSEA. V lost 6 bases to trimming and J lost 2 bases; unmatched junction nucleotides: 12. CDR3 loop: CSVADRGQVGTYEQYF. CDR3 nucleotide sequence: TGCAGCGTCGCGGACAGGGGGCAGGTCGGGACCTACGAGCAGTACTTC.

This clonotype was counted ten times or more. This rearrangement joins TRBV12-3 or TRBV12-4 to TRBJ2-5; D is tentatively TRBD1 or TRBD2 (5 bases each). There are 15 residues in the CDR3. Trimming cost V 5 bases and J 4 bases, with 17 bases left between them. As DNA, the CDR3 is TGTGCCAGCAGTGGGTCACGGGGCCAGGGAGAGACCCAGTACTTC. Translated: CASSGSRGQGETQYF.

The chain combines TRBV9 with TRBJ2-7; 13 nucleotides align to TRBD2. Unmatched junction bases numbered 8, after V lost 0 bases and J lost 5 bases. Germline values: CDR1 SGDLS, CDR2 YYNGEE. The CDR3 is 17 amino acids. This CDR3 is CASSVAGLAGVADEQYF. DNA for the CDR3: TGTGCCAGCAGCGTAGCAGGACTAGCGGGAGTTGCAGACGAGCAGTACTTC.

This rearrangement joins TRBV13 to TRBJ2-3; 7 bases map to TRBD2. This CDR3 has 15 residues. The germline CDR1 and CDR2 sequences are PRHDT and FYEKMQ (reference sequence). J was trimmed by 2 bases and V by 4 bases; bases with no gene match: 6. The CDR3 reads CASSYSSGHTDTQYF. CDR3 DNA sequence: TGTGCCAGCAGCTACTCTAGCGGCCACACAGATACGCAGTATTTT.

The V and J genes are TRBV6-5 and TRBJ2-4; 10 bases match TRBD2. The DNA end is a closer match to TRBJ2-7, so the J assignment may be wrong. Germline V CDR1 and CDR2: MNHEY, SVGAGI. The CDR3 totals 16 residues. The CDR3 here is CASSYSPSGSGYEQYF. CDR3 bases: TGTGCCAGCAGTTACTCGCCTAGCGGGAGTGGATACGAGCAGTACTTC.

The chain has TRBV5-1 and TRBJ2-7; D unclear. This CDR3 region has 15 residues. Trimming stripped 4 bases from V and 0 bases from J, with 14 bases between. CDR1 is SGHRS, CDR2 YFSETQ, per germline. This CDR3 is CASSLSSLASYEQYF. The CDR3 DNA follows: TGCGCCAGCAGCCTGTCTAGTCTCGCCTCCTACGAGCAGTACTTC.

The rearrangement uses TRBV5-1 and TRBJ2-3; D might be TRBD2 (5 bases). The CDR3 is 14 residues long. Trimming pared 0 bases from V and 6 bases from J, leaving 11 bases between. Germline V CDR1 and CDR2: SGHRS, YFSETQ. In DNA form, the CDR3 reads TGCGCCAGCAGCTTGGGGCAAACGGGGGATACGCAGTATTTT. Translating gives CASSLGQTGDTQYF.

CDR3 coding DNA: TGTGCCAGCAGCTTAGTCTGGGCAGGGGGGAATTCACCCCTCCACTTT. Protein sequence: CASSLVWAGGNSPLHF. V gene TRBV7-2 combines with J gene TRBJ1-6; 7 bases align to TRBD1. From germline, CDR1 is SGHTA and CDR2 FQGNSA. The CDR3 runs to 16 residues. V was clipped by 1 base and J by 7 bases; unmatched bases: 7. The entire variable domain, with the rest obtained from reference TRBV7-2 and TRBJ1-6, is as follows: GAGVSQSPSNKVTEKGKDVELRCDPISGHTALYWYRQSLGQGLEFLIYFQGNSAPDKSGLPSDRFSAERTGGSVSTLTIQRTQQEDSAVYLCASSLVWAGGNSPLHFGNGTRLTVT.

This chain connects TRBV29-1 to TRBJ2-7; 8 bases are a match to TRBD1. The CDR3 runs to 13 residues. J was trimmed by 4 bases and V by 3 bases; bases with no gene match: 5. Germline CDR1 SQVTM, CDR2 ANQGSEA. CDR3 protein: CSVEVTGVYEQYF. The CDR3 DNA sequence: TGCAGCGTTGAGGTGACAGGGGTATACGAGCAGTACTTC.

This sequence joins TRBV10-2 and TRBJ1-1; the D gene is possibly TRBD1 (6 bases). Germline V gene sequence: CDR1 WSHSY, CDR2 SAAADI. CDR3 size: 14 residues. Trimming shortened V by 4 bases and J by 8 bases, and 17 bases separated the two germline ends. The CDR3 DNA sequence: TGCGCCAGCAGTGCCTACACGACCGGGACAGAAGCTTTCTTT. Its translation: CASSAYTTGTEAFF.

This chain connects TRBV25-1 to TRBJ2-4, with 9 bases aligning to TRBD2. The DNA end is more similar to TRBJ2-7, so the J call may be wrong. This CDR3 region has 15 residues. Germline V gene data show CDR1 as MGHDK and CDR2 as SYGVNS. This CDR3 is CASSVGASGDYEQYF. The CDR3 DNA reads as TGTGCCAGCAGTGTCGGGGCTAGCGGGGACTACGAGCAGTACTTC.

For the CDR3, the DNA is TGTGCCAGCAGCCAAACGTGGACAGGAGACAATGAGCAGTTCTTC. Its translation: CASSQTWTGDNEQFF. V and J are TRBV4-2 and TRBJ2-1; TRBD1 matches at 7 bases. The junction had 6 bases not matched to a gene; V was cut back by 2 bases and J by 5 bases. Germline V gives CDR1 LGHNA, CDR2 YNFKEQ. The CDR3 consists of 15 residues.

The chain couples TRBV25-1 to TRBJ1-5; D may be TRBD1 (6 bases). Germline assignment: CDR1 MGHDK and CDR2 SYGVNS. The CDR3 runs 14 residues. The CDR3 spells CGSGAGNSNQPQHF. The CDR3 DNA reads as TGTGGATCAGGGGCAGGGAATAGCAATCAGCCCCAGCATTTT. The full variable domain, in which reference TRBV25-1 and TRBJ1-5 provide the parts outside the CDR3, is EADIYQTPRYLVIGTGKKITLECSQTMGHDKMYWYQQDPGMELHLIHYSYGVNSTEKGDLSSESTVSRIRTEHFPLTLESARPSHTSQYLCGSGAGNSNQPQHFGDGTRLSIL.

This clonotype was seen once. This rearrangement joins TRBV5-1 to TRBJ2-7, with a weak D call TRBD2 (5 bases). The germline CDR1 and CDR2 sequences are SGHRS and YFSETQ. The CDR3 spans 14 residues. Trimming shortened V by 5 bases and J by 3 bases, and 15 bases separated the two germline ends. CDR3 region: CASSSRARDYEQYF. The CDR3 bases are TGCGCCAGCAGTTCCCGGGCGAGGGACTACGAGCAGTACTTC.

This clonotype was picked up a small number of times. This chain's CDR3 is CASSLRRGSSETQYF. The CDR3 nucleotides read TGTGCCAGCAGCCTACGCAGGGGGTCTTCGGAGACCCAGTACTTC. The chain links TRBV6-5 to TRBJ2-7, with TRBD1 matching 7 bases. The J call is uncertain, as TRBJ2-5 better fits the DNA end. Germline CDR1 MNHEY, CDR2 SVGAGI. This CDR3 has 15 amino acids.

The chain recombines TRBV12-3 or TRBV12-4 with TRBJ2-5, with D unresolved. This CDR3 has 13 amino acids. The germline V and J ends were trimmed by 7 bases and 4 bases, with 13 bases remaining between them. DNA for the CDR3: TGTGCCAGCACGCCAGCCCGACGAGAGACCCAGTACTTC. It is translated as CASTPARRETQYF.

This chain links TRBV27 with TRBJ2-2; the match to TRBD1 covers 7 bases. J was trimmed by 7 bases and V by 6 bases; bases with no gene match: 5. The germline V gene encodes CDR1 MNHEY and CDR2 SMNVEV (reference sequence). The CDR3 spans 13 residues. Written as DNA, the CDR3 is TGTGCCAGCAGAAGAACAGGGGTCGGGGAGCTGTTTTTT. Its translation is CASRRTGVGELFF.

Here the CDR3 reads CASSSSSGANTGELFF. CDR3 nucleotides: TGTGCCAGCAGCTCATCTAGCGGCGCGAACACCGGGGAGCTGTTTTTT. The chain combines TRBV7-9 with TRBJ2-2; TRBD2 matches 7 bases. Germline CDR1 is SEHNR and CDR2 is FQNEAQ (reference sequence). The CDR3 totals 16 residues. V trimming: 4 bases; J trimming: 0 bases; junction bases outside the gene matches: 5.

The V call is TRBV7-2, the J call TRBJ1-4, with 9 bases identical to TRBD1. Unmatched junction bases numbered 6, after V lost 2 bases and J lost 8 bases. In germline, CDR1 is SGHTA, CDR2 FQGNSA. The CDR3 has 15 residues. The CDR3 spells CASSLQQGAREKLFF. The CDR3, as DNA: TGTGCCAGCAGCTTACAACAGGGGGCACGCGAAAAACTGTTTTTT.

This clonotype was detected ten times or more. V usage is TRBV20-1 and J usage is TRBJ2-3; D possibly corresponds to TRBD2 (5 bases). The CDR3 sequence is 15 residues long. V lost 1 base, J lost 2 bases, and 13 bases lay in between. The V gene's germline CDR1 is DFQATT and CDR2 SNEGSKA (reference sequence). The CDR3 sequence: CSARGPGTYTDTQYF. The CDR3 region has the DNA TGCAGTGCTAGAGGACCGGGAACATACACAGATACGCAGTATTTT.

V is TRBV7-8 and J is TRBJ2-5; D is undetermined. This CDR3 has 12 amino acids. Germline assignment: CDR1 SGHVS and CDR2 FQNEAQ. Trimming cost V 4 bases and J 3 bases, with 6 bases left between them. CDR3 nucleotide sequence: TGTGCCAGCAGCTCCCCCGAAGAGACCCAGTACTTC. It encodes CASSSPEETQYF.

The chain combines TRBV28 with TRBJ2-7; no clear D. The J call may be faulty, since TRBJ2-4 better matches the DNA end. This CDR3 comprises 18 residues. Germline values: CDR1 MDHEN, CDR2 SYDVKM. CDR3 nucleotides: TGTGCCAGCAGTGCGCCCGGGCCAAACACCCTATGGGAAAACATTCAGTACTTC. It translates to CASSAPGPNTLWENIQYF.

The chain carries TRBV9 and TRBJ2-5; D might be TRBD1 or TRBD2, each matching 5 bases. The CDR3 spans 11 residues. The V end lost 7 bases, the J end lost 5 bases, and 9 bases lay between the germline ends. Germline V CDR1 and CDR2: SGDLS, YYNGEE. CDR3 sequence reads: CASGGFETQYF. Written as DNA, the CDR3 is TGTGCCAGCGGGGGTTTTGAGACCCAGTACTTC.

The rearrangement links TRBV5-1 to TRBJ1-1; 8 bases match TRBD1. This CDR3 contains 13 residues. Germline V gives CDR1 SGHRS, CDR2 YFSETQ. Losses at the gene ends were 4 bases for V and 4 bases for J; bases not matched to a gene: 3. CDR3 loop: CASSPDRVTEAFF. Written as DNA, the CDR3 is TGCGCCAGCAGCCCGGACAGGGTCACTGAAGCTTTCTTT.

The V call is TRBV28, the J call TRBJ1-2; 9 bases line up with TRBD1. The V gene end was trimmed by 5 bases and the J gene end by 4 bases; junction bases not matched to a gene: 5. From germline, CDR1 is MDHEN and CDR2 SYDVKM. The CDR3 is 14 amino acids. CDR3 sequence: CASSQQGASYGYTF. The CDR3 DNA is TGTGCCAGCAGTCAACAGGGGGCCTCCTATGGCTACACCTTC.

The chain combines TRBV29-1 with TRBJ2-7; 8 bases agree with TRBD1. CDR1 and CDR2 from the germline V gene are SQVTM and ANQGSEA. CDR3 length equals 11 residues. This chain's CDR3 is CSANRGYEQYF. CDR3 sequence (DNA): TGCAGTGCTAACAGGGGGTACGAGCAGTACTTC.

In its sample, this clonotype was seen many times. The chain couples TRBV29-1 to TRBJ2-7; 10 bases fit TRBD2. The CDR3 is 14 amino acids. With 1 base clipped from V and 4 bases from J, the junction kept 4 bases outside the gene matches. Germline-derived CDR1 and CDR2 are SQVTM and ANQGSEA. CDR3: CSVEGLAGEYEQYF. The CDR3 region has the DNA TGCAGCGTTGAAGGGCTAGCGGGAGAATACGAGCAGTACTTC.

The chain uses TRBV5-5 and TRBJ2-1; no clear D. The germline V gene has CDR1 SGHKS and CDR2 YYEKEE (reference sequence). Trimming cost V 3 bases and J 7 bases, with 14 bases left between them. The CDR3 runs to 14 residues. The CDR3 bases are TGTGCCAGCAGCTGGGCCGTCCCACTTAATGAGCAGTTCTTC. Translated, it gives CASSWAVPLNEQFF.

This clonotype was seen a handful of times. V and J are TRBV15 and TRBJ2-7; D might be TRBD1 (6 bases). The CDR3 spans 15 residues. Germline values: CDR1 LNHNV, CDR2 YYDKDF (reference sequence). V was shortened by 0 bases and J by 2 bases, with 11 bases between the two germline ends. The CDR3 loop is CATSRDTRDTYEQYF. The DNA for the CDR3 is TGTGCCACCAGCAGAGATACCCGGGACACCTACGAGCAGTACTTC.